The sequence of this T cell receptor (beta chain) was determined in a study of T cell responses to AZD1222 COVID-19 vaccine. Second-dose recipients at about 4 or about 12 weeks were treated as one pooled group. Whole-study findings and limits: It was only after the peak T cell response that any repertoires were sampled.

The CDR3 runs to 16 residues. The ends lost 3 bases at V and 4 bases at J; junction bases unmatched: 11. Germline lookup yields CDR1 MNHEY and CDR2 SMNVEV (reference sequence). Clones were sequenced by immunoSEQ multiplex PCR, and TCRdb holds only the in-frame ones, with some missing. The sample yields some 100,000 clones, 80% to 90% seen once. As for this clone: What it recognizes is unknown.

The chain employs TRBV27 and TRBJ1-1; TRBD1 aligns across 7 bases. The source is an adult who received the AZD1222 COVID-19 vaccine. The sample was peripheral blood, taken 28 days after the second AZD1222 dose. CDR3 residues: CASSFYGAQGGTEAFF. The CDR3 coding sequence is TGTGCCAGCAGTTTTTACGGGGCCCAGGGGGGCACTGAAGCTTTCTTT.